This is a list of T cell receptor beta chains from one sample in a study of cytomegalovirus exposure and HLA in healthy donors. This table comes from immunoSEQ multiplex PCR, and its TCRdb copy is limited to in-frame clones, with some not included. The repertoire holds about 140,000 clones, with 80% as singletons. The source material was PBMCs. The receptors come from a man aged 25-45 years in good health. Both conserved end residues are part of each CDR3. D genes are given only for firm matches. Not all rows give a size; the values are once, few, many and, for expanded clones, a class.

>TRBJ1-2|TRBV6-5|.|.
TGTGCCAGCAGTTACTCGATCCCCCCAGGTGGCTACACCTTC
CASSYSIPPGGYTF
>TRBJ1-1|TRBV25-1|TRBD1|.
TGTGCCAGTGGGAGGCCCCCGTCCCGGGACAGAGCCGCGGACGAGACTTTCTTT
CASGRPPSRDRAADETFF
>TRBJ2-1|TRBV5-6|.|few
TGTGCCAGCAGCTTGGTGGGCGATGAGCAGTTCTTC
CASSLVGDEQFF
>TRBJ2-7|TRBV15|.|.
TGTGCCACCAGCAGAGATAGAGTAGTAGCCTACGAGCAGTACTTC
CATSRDRVVAYEQYF
>TRBJ2-7|TRBV29-1|.|.
TGCAGCGTTGTAGGAGGACAGAGCTCCTACGAGCAGTACTTC
CSVVGGQSSYEQYF
>TRBJ2-3|TRBV30|.|.
TGTGCCTGGATGGCGTTAGCGGTGGGCACAGATACGCAGTATTTT
CAWMALAVGTDTQYF
>TRBJ1-6|TRBV5-1|.|.
TGCGCCAGCAGCCTTAAATCGGGCCGGGGGGATTCACCCCTCCACTTT
CASSLKSGRGDSPLHF
>TRBJ2-1|TRBV13|TRBD2|.
TGTGCCAGCAGCCCCAGAGGGGCGGGGGACAATGAGCAGTTCTTC
CASSPRGAGDNEQFF
>TRBJ1-5|TRBV9|.|.
TGTGCCAGCAGCACCGGGACACCGAATCAGCCCCAGCATTTT
CASSTGTPNQPQHF
>TRBJ2-5|TRBV28|.|.
TGTGCCAGCAGTCTAGGCGGGACGGGAGAGACCCAGTACTTC
CASSLGGTGETQYF
>TRBJ2-7|TRBV18|TRBD1|.
TGTGCCAGCTCACCGCCGGGACAGGCCTACGAGCAGTACTTC
CASSPPGQAYEQYF
>TRBJ2-3|TRBV4-2|TRBD2|.
TGTGCCAGCAGCCAAGGTGGAGCGGGAGCTCGAGATACGCAGTATTTT
CASSQGGAGARDTQYF
>TRBJ2-5|TRBV7-7|.|once
TGTGCCAGCAGCAGCCTTGAGCAAGAGACCCAGTACTTC
CASSSLEQETQYF
>TRBJ1-5|TRBV19|TRBD1|.
TGTGCCAGTAGTTCCAGGGGGCGAGGTAGTCAGCCCCAGCATTTT
CASSSRGRGSQPQHF
>TRBJ1-6|TRBV2|TRBD1|few
TGTGCCAGCACCCAGGGGGTAGGCGTCTCACCCCTCCACTTT
CASTQGVGVSPLHF
>TRBJ1-5|TRBV7-2|.|once
TGTGCCAGCAGCTTAGAAGGGGATCAGCCCCAGCATTTT
CASSLEGDQPQHF
>TRBJ2-2|TRBV21-1|.|.
TGTGCCAGCAGCGCCCGACAGGGGGCCGGGGAGCTGTTTTTT
CASSARQGAGELFF
>TRBJ2-7|TRBV28|.|.
TGTGCCAGCAGTTTAATAACCCCAGGGAGGATCTACGAGCAGTACTTC
CASSLITPGRIYEQYF